A selection of T cell receptor beta chains follows, all from one sample in a study of blood T cell repertoires in COVID-19. Here immunoSEQ multiplex PCR was the method, and the copy in TCRdb shows in-frame clones only, minus some. The sample has about 200,000 clones, 83% seen once; the top ten hold about 5.3%. The sample comprised PBMCs or T cells enriched from blood (not recorded which). Every receptor here comes from a woman aged 45 to 65 who had been exposed to COVID-19. CDR3s include the opening cysteine and the closing phenylalanine or tryptophan. A D gene is named only where the DNA matches it firmly. The size of a clone is reported for some rows only, either as once, few or many, or as a class for expanded clones.

>14|TRBV6-5|TRBJ2-5|.|.
TGTGCCAGCAGCCGCCTTGAGGGAGAAGGGACCCAGTACTTC
CASSRLEGEGTQYF
>15|TRBV6-2/TRBV6-3|TRBJ2-1|.|TRBD1
TGTGCCAGCAACCCGACAGGGGGAATCTACAATGAGCAGTTCTTC
CASNPTGGIYNEQFF
>13|TRBV29-1|TRBJ1-2|few|.
TGCAGCGTTGGGCAGGGTCCCTACTATGGCTACACCTTC
CSVGQGPYYGYTF
>16|TRBV19|TRBJ2-3|.|.
TGTGCCAGTAGTAGAAGAAGGGGCCTCAGCACAGATACGCAGTATTTT
CASSRRRGLSTDTQYF
>15|TRBV29-1|TRBJ1-2|.|TRBD1
TGCAGCGTTGCTAACTGGGACAGGGACTTGGGGGGCTACACCTTC
CSVANWDRDLGGYTF
>14|TRBV2|TRBJ1-1|.|.
TGTGCCACCGAAACTAGGGTGTGGGTCACTGAAGCTTTCTTT
CATETRVWVTEAFF
>14|TRBV6-5|TRBJ1-1|.|TRBD1
TGTGCCAGCAATAAGGACAGGGGATCTGCTGAAGCTTTCTTT
CASNKDRGSAEAFF
>14|TRBV13|TRBJ1-5|.|.
TGTGCCAGCAGCTTAGGGGCAGACAATCAGCCCCAGCATTTT
CASSLGADNQPQHF
>16|TRBV3-1/TRBV3-2|TRBJ1-2|.|TRBD1
TGTGCCAGCAGCCCGGAAGGACAGGAACGCCACTATGGCTACACCTTC
CASSPEGQERHYGYTF
>13|TRBV25-1|TRBJ1-1|.|.
TGTGCCAGCAGCCCGGGGATAAGCACTGAAGCTTTCTTT
CASSPGISTEAFF
>15|TRBV7-6|TRBJ2-3|few|.
TGTGCCAGCAGCTTATACGGCCCAGCAGGAGATACGCAGTATTTT
CASSLYGPAGDTQYF
>15|TRBV15|TRBJ2-2|few|TRBD1
TGTGCCACCAGCCTTGACAGGGGGGAAACCGGGGAGCTGTTTTTT
CATSLDRGETGELFF
>15|TRBV6-1|TRBJ2-2|.|.
TGTGCCAGCAGTGAAAACCCTACAGTCACCGGGGAGCTGTTTTTT
CASSENPTVTGELFF
>15|TRBV5-4|TRBJ2-6|.|.
TGTGCCAGCAGCTACGACCAGGCTGGGGCCAACGTCCTGACTTTC
CASSYDQAGANVLTF
>16|TRBV3-1/TRBV3-2|TRBJ1-2|.|.
TGTGCCAGCAGCCAAGAATTGGCAGGGAGGGGCAGTGGCTACACCTTC
CASSQELAGRGSGYTF
>14|TRBV5-1|TRBJ1-2|.|TRBD1
TGCGCCAGCAGCTCCGGACAGGGGGCGGCTGGCTACACCTTC
CASSSGQGAAGYTF
>12|TRBV29-1|TRBJ1-1|.|.
TGCAGCGTTCGCCAGGCGAAGGGGGAAGCTTTCTTT
CSVRQAKGEAFF
>12|TRBV4-1|TRBJ1-4|.|.
TGCGCCAGCAGCCACCAGGGTGAAAAACTGTTTTTT
CASSHQGEKLFF
>16|TRBV28|TRBJ2-1|.|TRBD2
TGTGCCAGCAGTACACCTGGACTAGCGGTTTCGGATGAGCAGTTCTTC
CASSTPGLAVSDEQFF
>17|TRBV7-8|TRBJ1-1|.|TRBD1
TGTGCCAGCAGCTTAGACTTCTGGACAGGGGGATACACCGAAGCTTTCTTT
CASSLDFWTGGYTEAFF
>15|TRBV7-9|TRBJ1-2|.|.
TGTGCCAGCAGCTTTAGCGACCAGGGGAGTTGGGGCTACACCTTC
CASSFSDQGSWGYTF
>14|TRBV6-1|TRBJ1-5|.|.
TGTGCCAGCAGTGACACCTATAGCAATCAGCCCCAGCATTTT
CASSDTYSNQPQHF
>15|TRBV29-1|TRBJ1-1|.|.
TGCAGCGTTGAAAGGGCAGGGAGGTCTCGCACTGAAGCTTTCTTT
CSVERAGRSRTEAFF
>13|TRBV19|TRBJ1-2|.|.
TGTGCCAGTGGCGATAGGGGGTCTGCTGGCTACACCTTC
CASGDRGSAGYTF
>14|TRBV5-6|TRBJ2-5|few|.
TGTGCCAGCAGCCCCCGGACAGTCCAAGAGACCCAGTACTTC
CASSPRTVQETQYF
>15|TRBV9|TRBJ1-1|.|TRBD1
TGTGCCAGCAGCGTAGGGGGGACAGTGAACACTGAAGCTTTCTTT
CASSVGGTVNTEAFF
>12|TRBV5-4|TRBJ2-7|once|TRBD2
TGTGCCAGCCACCGGGAGGGAGGCGAGCAGTACTTC
CASHREGGEQYF
>13|TRBV5-4|TRBJ2-3|few|TRBD1
TGTGCCAGCAGCAGACAGGGGGGTGATACGCAGTATTTT
CASSRQGGDTQYF
>15|TRBV4-2|TRBJ2-1|.|TRBD2
TGTGCCAGCAGCCAGTCAGCGGGGGGGTACAATGAGCAGTTCTTC
CASSQSAGGYNEQFF
>11|TRBV2|TRBJ1-1|few|.
TGTGCCAGCAGTGATTGGAGTGAAGCTTTCTTT
CASSDWSEAFF
>18|TRBV18|TRBJ1-6|.|.
TGTGCCAGCTCACCGCCCGCCTTGACAGCGTTCGAAAATTCACCCCTCCACTTT
CASSPPALTAFENSPLHF
>12|TRBV29-1|TRBJ1-2|.|TRBD1
TGCAGCGCCTCGGGGACAGGTGGAGGCTACACCTTC
CSASGTGGGYTF
>10|TRBV18|TRBJ1-4|.|.
TGTGCCAGCTCGGGCGAAAAACTGTTTTTT
CASSGEKLFF
>13|TRBV4-2|TRBJ1-1|.|.
TGTGCCAGCAGCCAAGGCTTAGACACTGAAGCTTTCTTT
CASSQGLDTEAFF
>15|TRBV2|TRBJ2-7|few|.
TGTGCCAGCGGGTCGGACAGCGACCCAACCTACGAGCAGTACTTC
CASGSDSDPTYEQYF
>12|TRBV5-4|TRBJ2-5|.|.
TGTGCCAGCCACAGGGACGAAGAGACCCAGTACTTC
CASHRDEETQYF
>16|TRBV6-6|TRBJ1-5|once|.
TGTGCCAGCAGGGGGGGGCAGGGGCAGGGCAATCAGCCCCAGCATTTT
CASRGGQGQGNQPQHF
>17|TRBV9|TRBJ1-2|few|.
TGTGCCAGCAGCCAAACCTTAACCGGAGGAGTGGGCTATGGCTACACCTTC
CASSQTLTGGVGYGYTF
>14|TRBV7-9|TRBJ1-6|.|TRBD1
TGTGCCAGCAGCCTCGGGACAGCAAATTCACCCCTCCACTTT
CASSLGTANSPLHF
>13|TRBV6-4|TRBJ2-2|.|.
TGTGCCAGCAGATCAGGGTTAACCGGGGAGCTGTTTTTT
CASRSGLTGELFF
>15|TRBV11-1|TRBJ2-7|.|TRBD1
TGTGCCAGCAGCTCCCGTCGGACAGGCACCTACGAGCAGTACTTC
CASSSRRTGTYEQYF
>14|TRBV7-2|TRBJ1-1|.|TRBD1
TGTGCCAGCAGCTTATCCACAGGGGACACTGAAGCTTTCTTT
CASSLSTGDTEAFF
>15|TRBV6-5|TRBJ2-1|.|TRBD1
TGTGCCAGCAGTCCAACAGGGGGCGACCACAATGAGCAGTTCTTC
CASSPTGGDHNEQFF
>13|TRBV7-2|TRBJ1-2|once|.
TGTGCCAGCAGTCGCCTCCATCCGGATGGCTACACCTTC
CASSRLHPDGYTF
>16|TRBV5-1|TRBJ1-2|.|TRBD1
TGCGCCAGCAGCTTTACCGGGACAGACTTTAACTATGGCTACACCTTC
CASSFTGTDFNYGYTF
>15|TRBV6-2/TRBV6-3|TRBJ1-1|.|.
TGTGCCAGCAGTTACTCGGCGACAATCGTAGCTGAAGCTTTCTTT
CASSYSATIVAEAFF
>16|TRBV5-1|TRBJ2-2|.|.
TGCGCCAGCAGCCCTGGACACACGGGGAACACCGGGGAGCTGTTTTTT
CASSPGHTGNTGELFF
>15|TRBV18|TRBJ1-1|.|.
TGTGCCAGCTCACCGACGGGGGGTCTTGGGGCTGAAGCTTTCTTT
CASSPTGGLGAEAFF
>14|TRBV15|TRBJ1-1|.|.
TGTGCCACCAGCAGGATCGACAGACAAACTAAAGCTTTCTTT
CATSRIDRQTKAFF
>13|TRBV12-3/TRBV12-4|TRBJ1-2|.|TRBD1
TGTGCCAGCACCGCGACAGGGTACTATGGCTACACCTTC
CASTATGYYGYTF
>16|TRBV5-1|TRBJ2-5|.|TRBD2
TGCGCCAGCAGCTTGGCTAGCGGGGGCTACCAAGAGACCCAGTACTTC
CASSLASGGYQETQYF
>16|TRBV9|TRBJ2-3|.|TRBD2
TGTGCCAGCAGCTTGGAAGCGGGGGGGATCGGAGATACGCAGTATTTT
CASSLEAGGIGDTQYF
>18|TRBV11-2|TRBJ2-2|.|TRBD2
TGTGCCAGCAGCTTGGCGACTAGCGGGGTAGTCGGCACCGGGGAGCTGTTTTTT
CASSLATSGVVGTGELFF